Only a few counts were recorded for the clone carrying this T cell receptor beta chain. The antigen is undetermined. Alopecia areata patients gave lesional scalp punch biopsies and peripheral blood samples. CD4+ and CD8+ T cells were sorted from PBMCs stained for CD3, CD4 and CD8. The sample originates from a study of CD8+ T cells in alopecia areata. In the study overall: The drug, oral tofacitinib, was given to treated patients at 5 to 10 mg twice daily.

Study-wide results and caveats: It was lesional scalp, especially alopecia totalis/universalis, that showed higher clonality than normal scalp.

RNA, once extracted, was reverse transcribed into cDNA for use as the sequencing template. Here immunoSEQ multiplex PCR was the method, and the copy in TCRdb shows in-frame clones only, minus some. Of 220,000 or so clones listed, approximately 61% were seen once; the top ten hold 0.45%. CDR1 is SQVTM, CDR2 ANQGSEA, per germline. The CDR3 runs 14 residues. Unmatched junction bases numbered 7, after V lost 7 bases and J lost 5 bases. The V gene is TRBV29-1, the J gene TRBJ2-3; 12 bases are shared with TRBD2. The sample here was CD4+ T cells sorted from blood, taken at week 0. This sequence was found in a human donor with alopecia areata. The CDR3 DNA reads as TGCAGCGCCCCTAGCGGGGGGGCGAAAGATACGCAGTATTTT. As protein: CSAPSGGAKDTQYF.